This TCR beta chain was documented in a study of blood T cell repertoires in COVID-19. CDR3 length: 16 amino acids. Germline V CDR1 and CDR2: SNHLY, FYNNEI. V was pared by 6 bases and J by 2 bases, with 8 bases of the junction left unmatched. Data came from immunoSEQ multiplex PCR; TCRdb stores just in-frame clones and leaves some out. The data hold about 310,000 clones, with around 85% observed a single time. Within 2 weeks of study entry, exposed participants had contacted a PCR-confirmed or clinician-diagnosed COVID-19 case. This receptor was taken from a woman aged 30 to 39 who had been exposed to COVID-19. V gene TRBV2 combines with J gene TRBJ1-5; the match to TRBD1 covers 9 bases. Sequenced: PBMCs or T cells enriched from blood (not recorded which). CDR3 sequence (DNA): TGTGCCAGCAGATATGGGGACAGGGCCGGCAATCAGCCCCAGCATTTT. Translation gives CASRYGDRAGNQPQHF.